This T cell receptor (beta chain) came from a study of blood T cell repertoires in COVID-19. The table came from immunoSEQ multiplex PCR; TCRdb's copy has only in-frame clones and leaves some out. The data show fewer than 300,000 clones, with 80% to 90% seen just once and roughly 11% held by the top ten. CDR1 and CDR2 from the germline V gene are MGHDK and SYGVNS. V lost 8 bases, J lost 0 bases, and 1 base stayed unmatched. The CDR3 extends over 13 amino acids. In its sample, this clone was seen a few times. The chain recombines TRBV25-1 with TRBJ1-5; 7 positions agree with TRBD1. The TCR comes from a man in his fifties with COVID-19, enrolled during active disease. Sequenced input: peripheral blood. The CDR3 nucleotides are TGTGCCAGCGGGACAGTTAGCAATCAGCCCCAGCATTTT. Translation: CASGTVSNQPQHF.